These 17 T cell receptor beta chains came from one sample sequenced in a study of identical twins. TCRdb analysed the 5' RACE reads with MiXCR anew, one entry per CDR3 protein. Of 420,000 or so distinct CDR3 sequences listed, around a sixth are singletons. Source material: naive T cells sorted from blood. Receptors originate from a man over 45 in good health.

This chain joins TRBV12-3 or TRBV12-4 and TRBJ1-1; no firm D call. The germline V and J ends were trimmed by 3 bases and 0 bases, with 14 bases remaining between them. The CDR3 is 16 amino acids. CDR3 protein: CASSLGRGFMNTEAFF. The DNA for the CDR3 is TGTGCCAGCAGTTTGGGCCGGGGATTTATGAACACTGAAGCTTTCTTT.

As for this clonotype: A junction end diverges from the germline sequence, so it may reflect a read error. This rearrangement joins TRBV10-3 to TRBJ2-7; 7 nucleotides match TRBD1. CDR1 and CDR2 from the germline V gene are ENHRY and SYGVKD. This CDR3 is 15 amino acids long. The DNA for the CDR3 is TGTGCCATCAGTGAGCCAAGGACAGGCTCCCACGAGCAGTACTTC. Protein sequence: CAISEPRTGSHEQYF.

The chain is built from TRBV15 and TRBJ2-5; D might be TRBD2 (6 bases). Germline V gives CDR1 LNHNV, CDR2 YYDKDF (reference sequence). Trimming removed 2 bases from V and 5 bases from J, with 21 bases in between. The CDR3 length is 17 residues. In nucleotides, the CDR3 is TGTGCCACCAGCAGATCTATGTCTGGGACCGGAGGGGAGACCCAGTACTTC. It codes for CATSRSMSGTGGETQYF.

This clonotype was observed a few times. The genes are TRBV15 and TRBJ1-4; 10 nucleotides line up with TRBD1. The CDR3 runs 18 residues. J lost 0 bases, V lost 0 bases, and 4 bases had no gene match. The germline V gene has CDR1 LNHNV and CDR2 YYDKDF (reference sequence). The CDR3 nucleotides read TGTGCCACCAGCAGAGATGCGGGGACAGGGGCAACTAATGAAAAACTGTTTTTT. This encodes CATSRDAGTGATNEKLFF.

This chain joins TRBV6-1 and TRBJ1-2, with D perhaps matching TRBD1 (5 bases). Trimming cost V 4 bases and J 0 bases, with 12 bases left between them. The CDR3 runs 15 residues. Germline values: CDR1 MNHNS, CDR2 SASEGT. CDR3 sequence: CASSGAGFPNYGYTF. The CDR3 DNA is TGTGCCAGCAGTGGAGCAGGGTTTCCTAACTATGGCTACACCTTC.

There are many counts of this clonotype. This chain's CDR3 is CASSLGGRAGNEQFF. For the CDR3, the DNA is TGTGCCAGCAGCTTAGGTGGGAGGGCCGGGAATGAGCAGTTCTTC. The rearrangement uses TRBV7-2 and TRBJ2-1; 7 positions agree with TRBD2. The CDR3 covers 15 residues. CDR1 and CDR2 from the germline V gene are SGHTA and FQGNSA. The J segment lost 7 bases and the V segment lost 1 base, leaving 7 bases of the junction unmatched.

This clonotype was counted a few times. V usage is TRBV20-1 and J usage is TRBJ2-7; D gene uncertain. V was clipped by 5 bases and J by 0 bases, with 8 bases between them. The germline V gene has CDR1 DFQATT and CDR2 SNEGSKA (reference sequence). The CDR3 is 12 amino acids. The CDR3, as DNA: TGCAGTGCTTCGGAGAGCTCCTACGAGCAGTACTTC. Its translation is CSASESSYEQYF.

This clonotype was found a few times. CDR3 coding DNA: TGTGCCAGCAGCTTGGGGCGGGGCGACACCGGGGAGCTGTTTTTT. Amino acids: CASSLGRGDTGELFF. This chain links TRBV7-9 with TRBJ2-2; possibly TRBD2 for D (6 bases). The CDR3 extends over 15 amino acids. Germline V gives CDR1 SEHNR, CDR2 FQNEAQ (reference sequence). Trimming cost V 3 bases and J 3 bases, with 11 bases left between them.

This clonotype came up a few times. The chain employs TRBV28 and TRBJ1-1; D perhaps matches TRBD1 (5 bases). The CDR3 has 16 amino acids. Deletions cut 6 bases from V and 0 bases from J, with 17 bases between. Germline V gives CDR1 MDHEN, CDR2 SYDVKM. The CDR3 sequence is CASSSVVWGMNTEAFF. CDR3 sequence (DNA): TGTGCCAGCAGCTCTGTGGTTTGGGGGATGAACACTGAAGCTTTCTTT.

This clonotype was picked up a small number of times. V and J are TRBV5-1 and TRBJ2-7; TRBD1 matches 7 bases. The CDR3 consists of 13 residues. CDR1 and CDR2 from the germline V gene are SGHRS and YFSETQ. Trimming took 4 bases from V and 6 from J; bases not matched to a gene: 7. CDR3 protein: CASSRGTEGEQYF. As DNA, the CDR3 is TGCGCCAGCAGCAGAGGGACAGAGGGCGAGCAGTACTTC.

This clonotype has ten or more counts. This chain links TRBV20-1 with TRBJ2-5, with a weak D call TRBD1 (5 bases). V lost 2 bases and J lost 2, with 15 bases in between. The CDR3 is 15 amino acids. Per the germline V gene, CDR1 is DFQATT and CDR2 is SNEGSKA (reference sequence). The CDR3 protein is CSARSAVTAQETQYF. CDR3 nucleotides: TGCAGTGCTAGATCGGCGGTGACAGCGCAAGAGACCCAGTACTTC.

This clonotype was counted at least ten times. The chain recombines TRBV5-1 with TRBJ2-7; D may be TRBD2 (6 bases). The V end was cut by 0 bases, the J end by 5 bases, with 12 bases between. The CDR3 has 14 residues. Germline loops: CDR1 SGHRS, CDR2 YFSETQ. The CDR3: CASSLGFAGNEQYF. The CDR3, as DNA: TGCGCCAGCAGCTTGGGATTCGCGGGGAACGAGCAGTACTTC.

To note about this clonotype: One end of the junction does not line up with germline, which may come from a read error. V usage is TRBV6-2 or TRBV6-3 and J usage is TRBJ2-2; 8 bases are a match to TRBD1. The CDR3 length is 14 residues. From germline, CDR1 is MNHEY and CDR2 SVGEGT. The CDR3 protein is CTSRWTGSTGELFF. Written as DNA, the CDR3 is TGTACCAGCAGGTGGACAGGGAGCACCGGGGAGCTGTTTTTT.

Many counts were recorded for this clonotype. CDR3 in amino acids: CASSLPSTGELFF. CDR3 nucleotides: TGCGCCAGCAGCTTGCCTAGTACCGGGGAGCTGTTTTTT. The chain uses TRBV5-1 and TRBJ2-2; D is undetermined. V lost 1 base and J 5 bases, leaving 6 bases between the germline ends. Germline lookup yields CDR1 SGHRS and CDR2 YFSETQ. The CDR3 covers 13 residues.

Turning to this clonotype: A much larger clone differs by one base, so this may be a read error. This chain connects TRBV20-1 to TRBJ2-1; 8 nucleotides match TRBD2. The CDR3 runs 13 residues. Per the germline V gene, CDR1 is DFQATT and CDR2 is SNEGSKA (reference sequence). Trimming at V came to 3 bases and at J to 5 bases, leaving 3 bases not matched to a gene. Here the CDR3 reads CSASGGADNEQFF. The CDR3 DNA sequence: TGCAGTGCTAGCGGGGGGGCCGACAATGAGCAGTTCTTC.

In this sample, this clonotype turned up a few times. The CDR3: CASSLAGLSNQPQHF. CDR3 in DNA: TGTGCCAGCAGCTTGGCAGGGCTTAGCAATCAGCCCCAGCATTTT. The chain combines TRBV5-6 with TRBJ1-5; weak D call: TRBD1 (5 bases). This CDR3 has 15 residues. Germline V CDR1 and CDR2: SGHDT, YYEEEE. V lost 0 bases to trimming and J lost 0 bases, with 7 bases between them.

This clonotype was detected many times. The V call is TRBV4-1, the J call TRBJ1-2; D is uncertain. Germline V gene sequence: CDR1 MGHRA, CDR2 YSYEKL. CDR3 length equals 12 residues. V lost 0 bases and J lost 7, with 6 bases in between. CDR3 in amino acids: CASSQDWAGYTF. In nucleotides, the CDR3 is TGCGCCAGCAGCCAAGATTGGGCTGGCTACACCTTC.